Each of the 12 T cell receptor beta chains below was sequenced from the same sample in a study of blood T cells in healthy people across ages. A second PCR, run for roughly 7 to 11 cycles, used a sample-barcoded 5' primer plus a J-beta primer mix. TCRdb reprocessed the 5' RACE reads with MiXCR, giving one entry per CDR3 protein. The sample yields about a million distinct CDR3 sequences, about 48% seen once. The specimen sequenced was blood. Receptors were obtained from a man aged 25-40 years in good health.

This rearrangement joins TRBV27 to TRBJ2-1; the D gene is possibly TRBD1 (6 bases). Germline CDR1 reads MNHEY; CDR2 reads SMNVEV (reference sequence). V was cut by 0 bases and J by 9 bases, with 18 bases left in between. This CDR3 is 16 amino acids long. Here the CDR3 reads CASSLSHSQSGVEQFF. The CDR3 nucleotides are TGTGCCAGCAGTTTATCCCACTCCCAATCAGGGGTTGAGCAGTTCTTC.

In DNA, the CDR3 is TGTGCCAGCAGTTTTTCGAGAAATACGCAGTATTTT. The encoded protein is CASSFSRNTQYF. The chain carries TRBV12-3 or TRBV12-4 and TRBJ2-3; D not resolved. V lost 3 bases, J lost 7 bases, and 8 bases lay in between. The CDR3 contains 12 residues.

This sequence joins TRBV6-1 and TRBJ2-3; D unclear. The germline CDR1 and CDR2 sequences are MNHNS and SASEGT. The CDR3 extends over 12 amino acids. Deletions cut 6 bases from V and 0 bases from J, with 4 bases between. The CDR3: CASRVSTDTQYF. As DNA, the CDR3 is TGTGCCAGCAGGGTTAGCACAGATACGCAGTATTTT.

The chain couples TRBV3-1 to TRBJ2-6; no definite D call. The germline V gene encodes CDR1 LGHDT and CDR2 YNNKEL (reference sequence). This CDR3 region has 15 residues. V dropped 4 bases and J dropped 0 bases, with 7 bases sitting between them. In nucleotides, the CDR3 is TGTGCCAGCAGCCCCATCATCTCTGGGGCCAACGTCCTGACTTTC. It codes for CASSPIISGANVLTF.

The V and J genes are TRBV20-1 and TRBJ2-1; 9 bases align to TRBD1. The CDR3 totals 14 residues. The ends lost 3 bases at V and 10 bases at J; junction bases unmatched: 10. Germline lookup yields CDR1 DFQATT and CDR2 SNEGSKA (reference sequence). The DNA of the CDR3 is TGCAGTGCTAGTGGGTCCGGGACAGGGTTAGAGCAGTTCTTC. Amino acids: CSASGSGTGLEQFF.

V usage is TRBV12-3 or TRBV12-4 and J usage is TRBJ2-7; D uncertain. This CDR3 has 14 residues. With 7 bases removed from V and 3 bases from J, the gap between germline ends came to 16 bases. The CDR3 region has the DNA TGTGCCAGCACCTTAAGCCTCGGCAGCTACGAGCAGTACTTC. Encoded protein: CASTLSLGSYEQYF.

This clonotype has a handful of counts. This chain connects TRBV7-2 to TRBJ2-5; 8 bases fit TRBD1. CDR3 length equals 15 residues. In germline, CDR1 is SGHTA, CDR2 FQGNSA. V shed 6 bases, J shed 2 bases, and the junction held 8 bases outside the gene matches. CDR3 amino acids: CASRLRTGRQETQYF. CDR3 nucleotide sequence: TGTGCCAGCAGACTACGGACAGGGAGACAAGAGACCCAGTACTTC.

CDR3 region: CATSDLQAALNTGELFF. CDR3 nucleotide sequence: TGTGCCACCAGTGATTTGCAGGCAGCGTTGAACACCGGGGAGCTGTTTTTT. V gene TRBV24-1 combines with J gene TRBJ2-2; D uncertain. The V gene's germline CDR1 is KGHDR and CDR2 SFDVKD. V lost 0 bases and J 1 base, leaving 11 bases between the germline ends. The CDR3 length is 17 residues.

This chain joins TRBV4-3 and TRBJ2-6, with unresolved D. Looked up from germline, CDR1 is LGHNA and CDR2 is YSLEER. Trimming took off 0 bases at V and 3 bases at J, with 12 bases between the two ends. CDR3 length equals 17 residues. The CDR3 DNA sequence: TGCGCCAGCAGCCAAGATCCATCTGGAAATGGGGCCAACGTCCTGACTTTC. Translating it yields CASSQDPSGNGANVLTF.

There are many counts of this clonotype. This sequence joins TRBV12-3 or TRBV12-4 and TRBJ2-7, with D possibly TRBD2 on 5 matching bases. Trimming stripped 4 bases from V and 3 bases from J, with 10 bases between. CDR3 length equals 13 residues. The CDR3 is CASSWKEDYEQYF. CDR3 DNA sequence: TGTGCCAGCAGTTGGAAGGAGGACTACGAGCAGTACTTC.

The chain has TRBV20-1 and TRBJ1-3; D unresolved. Between the trimmed V and J ends, which lost 2 bases and 0 bases, there was a span of 11 bases. Germline CDR1 is DFQATT and CDR2 is SNEGSKA (reference sequence). The CDR3 is 15 residues long. The CDR3 loop is CSARSHYDSGNTIYF. CDR3 bases: TGCAGTGCTAGATCGCACTACGACTCTGGAAACACCATATATTTT.

This rearrangement joins TRBV12-3 or TRBV12-4 to TRBJ1-2; tentative D call: TRBD1 (5 bases). The length of the CDR3 is 14 residues. Between the trimmed V and J ends, which lost 0 bases and 4 bases, there was a span of 9 bases. The CDR3 here is CASSLAGGTYGYTF. CDR3 bases: TGTGCCAGCAGTTTAGCGGGAGGGACCTATGGCTACACCTTC.